These 5 T cell receptor beta chains were all obtained from the same sample, sequenced in a study of beta chain features in type 1 diabetes. No antigen has been assigned to these receptors. The study, taken as a whole, reports: Researchers report that Type 1 diabetes patients had moderately but significantly shorter TCRB CDR3s across all four CD4+ subsets.

What was sequenced were expressed TCRB transcripts, since all of the isolated RNA had been reverse transcribed. This table comes from immunoSEQ multiplex PCR, and its TCRdb copy is limited to in-frame clones, with some not included. The data hold tens of thousands of clones, with 66% observed a single time. Sequencing was carried out using Tregs from blood. The receptor set was obtained from a man aged 25-45 years with type 1 diabetes. Some clones in this sample may be carry-over from other donors' samples.

The V and J genes are TRBV7-2 and TRBJ2-5, with TRBD2 matching 7 bases. The CDR3 loop spans 15 amino acids. Germline values: CDR1 SGHTA, CDR2 FQGNSA. V trimming: 2 bases; J trimming: 2 bases; junction bases outside the gene matches: 5. CDR3 sequence: CASSLSTGGQETQYF. For the CDR3, the DNA is TGTGCCAGCAGCTTAAGCACGGGGGGTCAAGAGACCCAGTACTTC.

The CDR3: CASSSLGGLNTEAFF. CDR3 sequence (DNA): TGTGCCAGCAGCTCCCTTGGCGGGTTGAACACTGAAGCTTTCTTT. The chain joins TRBV7-3 to TRBJ1-1; D unclear. CDR3 length equals 15 residues. V was trimmed by 4 bases and J by 0 bases, leaving 12 bases between them. The germline V gene encodes CDR1 SGHTA and CDR2 FQGTGA.

This clone appeared a few times. This chain joins TRBV7-9 and TRBJ2-1, with D tentatively TRBD1 (5 bases). Trimming stripped 1 base from V and 5 bases from J, with 12 bases between. The CDR3 loop spans 15 amino acids. The germline V gene has CDR1 SEHNR and CDR2 FQNEAQ (reference sequence). The CDR3 spells CASSLGQSWNNEQFF. The CDR3 DNA reads TGTGCCAGCAGCTTAGGACAGTCTTGGAACAATGAGCAGTTCTTC.

The CDR3 DNA sequence: TGTGCCAGCAGCCATTCATACCTTAGCGGGGAGGCGTCCTACGAGCAGTACTTC. As protein: CASSHSYLSGEASYEQYF. The V gene is TRBV14, the J gene TRBJ2-7; 8 bases are shared with TRBD2. This CDR3 contains 18 residues. Trimming took 3 bases from V and 1 from J; bases not matched to a gene: 14. Germline V gene lookup returns CDR1 SGHDN and CDR2 FVKESK.

The DNA for the CDR3 is TGTGCCAGCAGCTTGGGACAGGGCACTGAAGCTTTCTTT. It encodes CASSLGQGTEAFF. This rearrangement joins TRBV7-3 to TRBJ1-1; TRBD1 matches at 9 bases. The junction had 0 bases not matched to a gene; V was cut back by 3 bases and J by 4 bases. Per the germline V gene, CDR1 is SGHTA and CDR2 is FQGTGA. The CDR3 spans 13 residues.